These 12 T cell receptor beta chains share one sample of origin, sequenced in a study of blood T cell repertoires in COVID-19. Only in-frame clones appear in the TCRdb table, and some are missing; sequencing was by immunoSEQ multiplex PCR. Among 70,000 or so clones listed, about 88% were seen once. The sequenced sample was peripheral blood. The origin of the receptors is a man aged 70-80 years with active COVID-19.

The chain is built from TRBV7-9 and TRBJ2-1, with 7 bases identical to TRBD1. J gave up 2 bases and V 2 bases, and 6 bases lay outside the gene matches. Germline CDR1 and CDR2: SEHNR and FQNEAQ (reference sequence). The length of the CDR3 is 16 residues. The CDR3 DNA is TGTGCCAGCAGCTTATCAGACAGGGTCGCCTACAATGAGCAGTTCTTC. It translates to CASSLSDRVAYNEQFF.

The chain recombines TRBV7-3 with TRBJ1-2; D is uncertain. V was pared by 5 bases and J by 0 bases, with 4 bases between. The length of the CDR3 is 12 residues. Looked up from germline, CDR1 is SGHTA and CDR2 is FQGTGA. The CDR3 DNA follows: TGTGCCAGCAGCCCCACTAACTATGGCTACACCTTC. Translation gives CASSPTNYGYTF.

A note on this clone: The same CDR3 is also encoded by other DNA sequences in this sample. CDR3 loop: CASSPGQGPYEQYF. CDR3 DNA: TGTGCCAGCTCACCGGGACAGGGGCCGTACGAGCAGTACTTC. The genes are TRBV18 and TRBJ2-7; 10 bases match TRBD1. The trim removed 3 bases at V and 4 bases at J, leaving 3 bases unmatched. CDR1 is KGHSH, CDR2 LQKENI, per germline. The CDR3 has 14 residues.

V is TRBV9 and J is TRBJ2-7; 8 positions match TRBD2. The CDR3 runs to 15 residues. Trimming took 0 bases from V and 7 from J; bases not matched to a gene: 9. In germline, CDR1 is SGDLS, CDR2 YYNGEE. The CDR3, as DNA: TGTGCCAGCAGCGTAGGACCGGGAGGGCCGGGTGAGCAGTACTTC. Translating it yields CASSVGPGGPGEQYF.

The CDR3 coding sequence is TGTGCCAGCAGCCCAGGACCAGGGGCCGGGGAGACCCAGTACTTC. Protein: CASSPGPGAGETQYF. This chain joins TRBV28 and TRBJ2-5, with D maybe TRBD1 (6 bases). The CDR3 covers 15 residues. Germline V gene data show CDR1 as MDHEN and CDR2 as SYDVKM. The ends were cut back, 6 bases at V and 5 bases at J, with 19 bases in the middle.

CDR3 loop: CASSAKTSGRGEQYF. In DNA, the CDR3 is TGTGCCAGCAGCGCCAAGACTAGCGGGAGGGGGGAGCAGTACTTC. V is TRBV7-2 and J is TRBJ2-7; 14 nucleotides agree with TRBD2. Germline-derived CDR1 and CDR2 are SGHTA and FQGNSA. This CDR3 region has 15 residues. The J segment lost 7 bases and the V segment lost 5 bases, leaving 7 bases of the junction unmatched.

The rearrangement joins TRBV27 to TRBJ2-1, with D perhaps TRBD1 (7 bases). Trimming took off 1 base at V and 4 bases at J, with 14 bases between the two ends. Germline V gene lookup returns CDR1 MNHEY and CDR2 SMNVEV (reference sequence). CDR3 length equals 16 residues. The CDR3 coding sequence is TGTGCCAGCAGTTTATGGGGGGCACAGGGGTACAATGAGCAGTTCTTC. Its translation: CASSLWGAQGYNEQFF.

The chain has TRBV7-3 and TRBJ1-2, with D possibly matching TRBD1 (6 bases). The CDR3 length is 13 residues. V lost 5 bases and J 8 bases, leaving 15 bases between the germline ends. Germline V CDR1 and CDR2: SGHTA, FQGTGA. As DNA, the CDR3 is TGTGCCAGCAGCCCCCAAGGGGGGGACGGCTACACCTTC. This gives the protein CASSPQGGDGYTF.

The V call is TRBV5-1, the J call TRBJ1-1, with 11 bases that match TRBD1. The ends lost 4 bases at V and 4 bases at J; junction bases unmatched: 6. Germline lookup yields CDR1 SGHRS and CDR2 YFSETQ. There are 15 residues in the CDR3. The CDR3 loop reads CASSPGQGGFTEAFF. CDR3 DNA: TGCGCCAGCAGCCCGGGACAGGGGGGCTTCACTGAAGCTTTCTTT.

The chain employs TRBV11-2 and TRBJ2-2; 7 positions match TRBD1. The CDR3 runs 16 residues. Germline assignment: CDR1 SGHAT and CDR2 FQNNGV. The V segment lost 0 bases and the J segment 7 bases; nucleotides outside the gene matches: 8. CDR3 region: CASSLERTGRGGELFF. As DNA, the CDR3 is TGTGCCAGCAGCTTAGAACGGACAGGACGAGGCGGGGAGCTGTTTTTT.

The V and J genes are TRBV7-6 and TRBJ2-5, with TRBD2 as a possible D gene (6 bases). Per germline, CDR1 SGHVS and CDR2 FNYEAQ. The CDR3 is made up of 16 amino acids. Trimming took off 5 bases at V and 1 base at J, with 17 bases between the two ends. CDR3 coding DNA: TGTGCCAGCAGCCGGAGGGATTTGTGGACCCAAGAGACCCAGTACTTC. This translates into CASSRRDLWTQETQYF.

The CDR3 protein is CASSTGGRGLNTEAFF. In nucleotides, the CDR3 is TGCGCCAGCAGCACAGGGGGCAGAGGGTTGAACACTGAAGCTTTCTTT. The chain is built from TRBV5-1 and TRBJ1-1; 9 bases fit TRBD1. J lost 0 bases, V lost 4 bases, and 7 bases had no gene match. Germline values: CDR1 SGHRS, CDR2 YFSETQ. This CDR3 spans 16 amino acids. The full variable domain, in which reference TRBV5-1 and TRBJ1-1 provide the parts outside the CDR3, is KAGVTQTPRYLIKTRGQQVTLSCSPISGHRSVSWYQQTPGQGLQFLFEYFSETQRNKGNFPGRFSGRQFSNSRSEMNVSTLELGDSALYLCASSTGGRGLNTEAFFGQGTRLTVV.